What follows describes a single T cell receptor beta chain. This table comes from immunoSEQ multiplex PCR, and its TCRdb copy is limited to in-frame clones, with some not included. The sample has about 83,000 clones; about 86% are singletons. Germline CDR1 and CDR2: LNHDA and SQIVND (reference sequence). The CDR3 sequence is 15 residues long. V lost 1 base and J 2 bases, leaving 11 bases between the germline ends. This record belongs to a study of blood T cell repertoires in COVID-19. The V call is TRBV19, the J call TRBJ1-2; D ambiguous. Sample: peripheral blood. This clonotype was obtained from a woman of 80 years or more in a cohort sampled during active or convalescent COVID-19. CDR3 amino acids: CASSIGEQRNYGYTF. CDR3 in DNA: TGTGCCAGTAGTATAGGAGAGCAGCGGAACTATGGCTACACCTTC.